A selection of T cell receptor beta chains follows, all from one sample in a study of T cell responses to AZD1222 COVID-19 vaccine. Measured with immunoSEQ multiplex PCR; TCRdb has only the in-frame clones, and not every one. The table records more than 95,000 clones, around 76% of them present only once. The sequencing used peripheral blood, collected on day 0 of AZD1222 vaccination. The receptors derive from an adult in good health. Each CDR3 is given with its conserved first and last residue.

>TRBV11-2|TRBJ1-6
CASSLINSPLHF
>TRBV7-2|TRBJ2-1
CASRRTAYNEQFF
>TRBV7-3|TRBJ1-1
CASSLRGRDTEAFF
>TRBV12-3/TRBV12-4|TRBJ1-1
CASSLPGNFEAFF
>TRBV11-3|TRBJ1-1
CASSYRENTEAFF
>TRBV19|TRBJ1-5
CASSILHRGNQPQHF
>TRBV9|TRBJ2-1
CASSPSLREYNEQFF
>TRBV7-9|TRBJ2-1
CASSSSGTGSYNEQFF
>TRBV5-4|TRBJ2-3
CASSFLGSTQYF
>TRBV6-5|TRBJ1-5
CASRPQGASGQPQHF
>TRBV6-5|TRBJ2-3
CASSYLGGDTQYF
>TRBV5-1|TRBJ1-2
CASSLWGQGLTGYGYTF
>TRBV3-1/TRBV3-2|TRBJ2-3
CASSPHGLSTDTQYF
>TRBV6-5|TRBJ2-2
CASSYDTVRLTGELFF
>TRBV19|TRBJ2-5
CASSMAGPWGTQYF
>TRBV11-2|TRBJ1-4
CASSRSGTAVNEKLFF
>TRBV6-5|TRBJ1-5
CASRPAGDQPQHF
>TRBV19|TRBJ1-1
CASSGRRNTEAFF
>TRBV5-3|TRBJ1-2
CARIGRQSYGYTF
>TRBV19|TRBJ1-5
CASSLGQPHQPQHF
>TRBV7-8|TRBJ2-7
CASSLASHMQTYEQYF
>TRBV6-2/TRBV6-3|TRBJ1-2
CASSTGRINYGYTF
>TRBV18|TRBJ2-7
CASSPGLGAGNSYEQYF
>TRBV4-1|TRBJ2-7
CASSQDVTEQYF
>TRBV6-5|TRBJ1-4
CASSPRAANEKLFF
>TRBV18|TRBJ2-7
CASSRDNEGEQYF
>TRBV5-4|TRBJ1-1
CASSFARGNTEAFF
>TRBV5-1|TRBJ2-5
CASSSLGGAETQYF
>TRBV3-1/TRBV3-2|TRBJ2-5
CASSLIAGVGETQYF
>TRBV9|TRBJ1-5
CASSVGQNQPQHF
>TRBV10-3|TRBJ2-1
CAISDGTYNEQFF
>TRBV11-3|TRBJ2-3
CASSLGTVDTQYF
>TRBV18|TRBJ1-2
CASSPSAGKSKDGYTF
>TRBV18|TRBJ1-6
CASSGTASSYNSPLHF
>TRBV6-5|TRBJ1-5
CASSYDFGKPQHF